The next 21 T cell receptor beta chains were all read from a single sample in a study of CXCR3-negative and CXCR3-positive naive CD8 T cells. The method, 5' RACE with UMI labels, was used to prepare the TRB cDNA libraries. No DNA is given; TCRdb re-called the 5' RACE reads and lists each CDR3 protein once. The listing contains around 90,000 distinct CDR3 sequences. The sequenced material came from naive CXCR3- CD8+ T cells from blood. The subset is: CD45RO-CCR7+CD27+CD95- naive CD8+ T cells lacking CXCR3 (TNR3-). These receptors were obtained from a human donor in good health. Some clones in this sample may be carry-over from other donors' samples.

The rearrangement uses TRBV7-9 and TRBJ2-3; there is no DNA to check the TCRdb D call of TRBD1. Germline V lookup: CDR1 SEHNR, CDR2 FQNEAQ (reference sequence). This CDR3 spans 15 amino acids. CDR3 region: CASSTRDRGQDTQYF.

The chain carries TRBV29-1 and TRBJ2-3; TCRdb designates TRBD2, a call that cannot be tested without DNA. Germline loops: CDR1 SQVTM, CDR2 ANQGSEA. The CDR3 is 17 amino acids. The CDR3 protein is CSVGGTSGSTTTDTQYF.

The chain employs TRBV4-3 and TRBJ2-2; TCRdb lists TRBD1, though no DNA is available to test this call. The V gene's germline CDR1 is LGHNA and CDR2 YSLEER. The CDR3 has 16 amino acids. CDR3 in amino acids: CASSQDRGGATGELFF.

J is TRBJ2-2 and V is TRBV12-3 or TRBV12-4. This CDR3 contains 14 residues. The CDR3 sequence is CASSYRPPTGELFF.

The chain combines TRBV11-2 with TRBJ1-1. Germline CDR1 is SGHAT and CDR2 is FQNNGV. The CDR3 has 12 residues. CDR3 region: CASSLGYAEAFF.

V is TRBV12-3 or TRBV12-4 and J is TRBJ2-7. The CDR3 length is 13 residues. This CDR3 reads CASSFGRSYEQYF.

V gene TRBV15 combines with J gene TRBJ2-7; TCRdb's assignment of TRBD1 cannot be checked, as there is no DNA. The CDR3 covers 19 residues. CDR1 LNHNV and CDR2 YYDKDF come from the germline V gene (reference sequence). CDR3 residues: CATSRGWTRDRVGWYEQYF.

The V call is TRBV7-9, the J call TRBJ2-1. Germline V gene data show CDR1 as SEHNR and CDR2 as FQNEAQ (reference sequence). This CDR3 has 11 amino acids. CDR3 protein: CASSHRVEQFF.

V usage is TRBV6-1 and J usage is TRBJ2-1; TCRdb returns TRBD1, unconfirmable since there is no DNA. From germline, CDR1 is MNHNS and CDR2 SASEGT. The CDR3 is 14 amino acids. This chain's CDR3 is CASRERTGWNEQFF.

J is TRBJ2-3 and V is TRBV14; TCRdb's D call, TRBD2, is unchecked because there is no DNA. Germline values: CDR1 SGHDN, CDR2 FVKESK. CDR3 length: 16 amino acids. The CDR3 spells CASSLVAGSPTDTQYF.

V and J are TRBV23-1 and TRBJ1-4; absent DNA, TCRdb's TRBD1 call cannot be checked. TRBV23-1 is an ORF for which the function is uncertain. The CDR3 loop spans 19 amino acids. The chain's CDR3 is CASSRKAPHILRGGEKLFF.

The chain has TRBV29-1 and TRBJ1-1; the TRBD1 assignment by TCRdb is unverifiable without DNA. Germline CDR1 is SQVTM and CDR2 is ANQGSEA. The CDR3 runs to 17 residues. CDR3 in amino acids: CSVEDLERWGLNTEAFF.

V and J are TRBV20-1 and TRBJ1-2. CDR3 length: 14 residues. Germline CDR1 is DFQATT and CDR2 is SNEGSKA (reference sequence). This CDR3 is CSARPTDFNYGYTF.

The V call is TRBV12-3 or TRBV12-4, the J call TRBJ1-1; the D gene TCRdb calls, TRBD1, cannot be checked with no DNA. The CDR3 consists of 11 residues. The CDR3 spells CASSSGTEAFF.

Here the CDR3 reads CASSDRIAGGLDTQYF. The chain carries TRBV6-5 and TRBJ2-3; as DNA is missing, the TRBD2 call by TCRdb cannot be tested. The germline gives CDR1 MNHEY, CDR2 SVGAGI. This CDR3 region has 16 residues.

The rearrangement joins TRBV7-9 to TRBJ2-2. Germline V gives CDR1 SEHNR, CDR2 FQNEAQ (reference sequence). The CDR3 has 13 residues. The CDR3 sequence is CASMSRNTGELFF. The full variable domain, completed using reference TRBV7-9 and TRBJ2-2, is DTGVSQNPRHKITKRGQNVTFRCDPISEHNRLYWYRQTLGQGPEFLTYFQNEAQLEKSRLLSDRFSAERPKGSFSTLEIQRTEQGDSAMYLCASMSRNTGELFFGEGSRLTVL.

The rearrangement joins TRBV6-5 to TRBJ2-3. Germline CDR1 reads MNHEY; CDR2 reads SVGAGI. The CDR3 loop spans 13 amino acids. CDR3 sequence: CASSYSSTDTQYF.

The chain employs TRBV29-1 and TRBJ2-7; the TCRdb D gene call, TRBD1, has no DNA to confirm it. Germline-derived CDR1 and CDR2 are SQVTM and ANQGSEA. CDR3 length: 14 residues. The CDR3 protein is CSVEDRGDLYEQYF.

The rearrangement links TRBV20-1 to TRBJ1-6. The CDR3 is 16 amino acids. From germline, CDR1 is DFQATT and CDR2 SNEGSKA (reference sequence). The CDR3 sequence: CSAPFLGDSYNSPLHF.

This chain links TRBV6-5 with TRBJ1-5; without DNA, the TCRdb call of TRBD1 cannot be checked. The CDR3 consists of 15 residues. Germline lookup yields CDR1 MNHEY and CDR2 SVGAGI. This CDR3 is CASRPGQYSNQPQHF.

The chain has TRBV6-5 and TRBJ2-3; the TCRdb call, TRBD1, lacks DNA for checking. This CDR3 region has 17 residues. CDR1 and CDR2 from the germline V gene are MNHEY and SVGAGI. CDR3 loop: CASSDRLAAPTGDTQYF.